A selection of T cell receptor beta chains follows, all from one sample in a study of T cells in Graves' hyperthyroidism and ophthalmopathy. TCRdb fed the multiplex PCR reads into MiXCR, producing one record per CDR3 protein. The table shows around 600,000 distinct CDR3 sequences, with 13% to 15% occurring only once. What was sequenced was blood. The source of these receptors is a woman between 45 and 65 years old with Graves' ophthalmopathy. Each CDR3 is given with its conserved first and last residue. A D gene is named only where the DNA matches it firmly. Some rows have no size entry. The others give once, few or many, or a class for an expanded clone.

>TRBD2|few|TRBJ2-1|TRBV4-2
TGTGCCAGCAGCCCAACCCACGGCGGGAGTTCCTACAATGAGCAGTTCTTC
CASSPTHGGSSYNEQFF
>.|once|TRBJ2-3|TRBV6-5
TGTGCCAGCAGTTACTCGGGCAGAACCTCTAGCACAGATACGCAGTATTTT
CASSYSGRTSSTDTQYF
>.|many|TRBJ1-5|TRBV7-2
TGTGCCAGCAGCTTCTCGGGGGGCGCGGTGCAGCCCCAGCATTTT
CASSFSGGAVQPQHF
>.|once|TRBJ2-3|TRBV6-6
TGTGCCAGCAGTTACTCTTTGGTACCGAGCGGCACCTGGGGAGATACGCAGTATTTT
CASSYSLVPSGTWGDTQYF
>.|many|TRBJ1-5|TRBV7-2
TGTGCCAGCAGCTTAATTCGAGAACAGCCCCAGCATTTT
CASSLIREQPQHF
>.|.|TRBJ2-2|TRBV19
TGTGCCAGTAGTGTGGTAGGGGGAACCGGGGAGCTGTTTTTT
CASSVVGGTGELFF
>TRBD2|.|TRBJ2-1|TRBV5-1
TGCGCCAGCAGCCGGACTAGAGTAGGTTCCAATGAGCAGTTCTTC
CASSRTRVGSNEQFF
>.|many|TRBJ2-5|TRBV5-1
TGCGCCAGCAGCTTGGGGACGGATCTTCAAGAGACCCAGTACTTC
CASSLGTDLQETQYF
>.|few|TRBJ1-1|TRBV4-1
TGCGCCAGCAGCCAGAGACAGGCATTAAACACTGAAGCTTTCTTT
CASSQRQALNTEAFF
>TRBD2|.|TRBJ2-5|TRBV4-3
TGCGCCAGCAGCCAAGATCAGGGCGGACTAGCGGGAGTGTGGGAGACCCAGTACTTC
CASSQDQGGLAGVWETQYF
>.|.|TRBJ2-1|TRBV25-1
TGTGCCAGCAGTGAAAGGGGCCCCGAGCAGTTCTTC
CASSERGPEQFF
>.|.|TRBJ2-3|TRBV7-8
TGTGCCAGCAGCTTAGAGGCGCTAGCTTCAGATACGCAGTATTTT
CASSLEALASDTQYF
>TRBD1|.|TRBJ1-4|TRBV12-3/TRBV12-4
TGTGCCAGCAGTACCGGCAGGGGGCAGAGGTCTAATGAAAAACTGTTTTTT
CASSTGRGQRSNEKLFF
>TRBD1|.|TRBJ2-7|TRBV5-4
TGTGCCAGCAGCCAGGGACAGGGCCGCCTTACCTACGAGCAGTACTTC
CASSQGQGRLTYEQYF
>.|many|TRBJ2-3|TRBV10-3
TGTGCCATCAGTGAGTTCGGCGGGAGCACAGATACGCAGTATTTT
CAISEFGGSTDTQYF
>TRBD2|.|TRBJ2-1|TRBV5-1
TGTGCCAGCAGCCAATTTTGGGGGGGACTCCTGAGATACAATGAGCAGTTCTTC
CASSQFWGGLLRYNEQFF
>.|many|TRBJ1-6|TRBV7-2
TGTGCCAGCAGCTTCGGGGCAGGGACTCATTCACCCCTCCACTTT
CASSFGAGTHSPLHF
>TRBD1|many|TRBJ1-5|TRBV19
TGTGCCAGTAGGCTGGACAGGGACCGGGGTCAGCCCCAGCATTTT
CASRLDRDRGQPQHF
>TRBD2|.|TRBJ2-2|TRBV6-1
TGTGCCACCCTTTGGACTAGCTCGAACACCGGGGAGCTGTTTTTT
CATLWTSSNTGELFF
>TRBD2|.|TRBJ2-3|TRBV10-3
TGTGCCATCAGTGAGTCTGTGGGAGGGAGGAGCACAGATACGCAGTATTTT
CAISESVGGRSTDTQYF
>.|many|TRBJ1-1|TRBV28
TGTGCCAGCACAAAAACGGGGGTTTCCACTGAAGCTTTCTTT
CASTKTGVSTEAFF
>.|many|TRBJ1-1|TRBV3-1
TGTGCCAGCAGCCAAAGGGCAGCCCCGGGCACTGAAGCTTTCTTT
CASSQRAAPGTEAFF
>TRBD2|.|TRBJ2-7|TRBV7-3
TGCGCCAGCAGCCCATCTCCTAGCGGATACTACGAGCAGTACTTC
CASSPSPSGYYEQYF
>.|.|TRBJ2-3|TRBV5-6
TGTGCCAGCAGCTTCTCTGGGGCAGGAGTTCCCACAGATACGCAGTATTTT
CASSFSGAGVPTDTQYF
>TRBD2|many|TRBJ2-1|TRBV15
TGTGCCACCAGCAGAGATCTGACTAGCGGGACCTATGAGCAGTTCTTC
CATSRDLTSGTYEQFF
>TRBD1|many|TRBJ2-4|TRBV5-8
TGTGCCAGCAGCTTGTACAGGGGAACGCACATTCAGTACTTC
CASSLYRGTHIQYF
>TRBD1|many|TRBJ1-2|TRBV14
TGTGCCAGCAGCCAAGTGACAGGGTCTGGCTACACCTTC
CASSQVTGSGYTF